This T cell receptor (beta chain) was sequenced during a study of CD8 T cells in ankylosing spondylitis. Study-wide results and limits: Disease-linked clones displayed a CD8+ phenotype and appeared relatively rarely in peripheral blood. Significant enrichment of disease-linked clones was reportedly seen in matched ankylosing spondylitis synovial fluid.

There are many counts of this clonotype. The antigen is undetermined. The TCR beta libraries were generated through quantitative 5'-RACE incorporating molecular barcodes. Using its own MiXCR run on the 5' RACE reads, TCRdb lists one record per CDR3 protein. The profile shows 150,000 to 200,000 distinct CDR3 sequences, roughly 18% of them singletons. Sample: blood, either unsorted or a sorted T cell fraction (not recorded which). This receptor was identified in a male donor with ankylosing spondylitis or in good health (not recorded which).

This CDR3 reads CASRILGEAFF. Written as DNA, the CDR3 is TGCGCCAGCCGAATATTGGGTGAAGCTTTCTTT. The chain couples TRBV10-2 to TRBJ1-1, with unresolved D. Deletions cut 8 bases from V and 7 bases from J, with 11 bases between. Germline-derived CDR1 and CDR2 are WSHSY and SAAADI. This CDR3 region has 11 residues.